This record concerns one TCR beta chain sequence. PCR involved 60 Vbeta and 13 Jbeta primers. Clones were read by immunoSEQ multiplex PCR, and TCRdb kept only the in-frame ones, dropping some. The profile shows more than 85,000 clones, around 76% of them singletons. The data are from a study of cytomegalovirus exposure and HLA in healthy donors. For the study at large: Roughly 180 million T cells yielded 100 million or so unique TCR beta sequences in earlier analysis.

The material sequenced was PBMCs. The TCR comes from a man aged 25-45 years in good health and CMV-seropositive.

CDR3 region: CASSRQGVNGNTIYF. CDR3 DNA sequence: TGTGCCAGCAGCCGACAGGGGGTGAATGGAAACACCATATATTTT. The J gene is TRBJ1-3, the V gene TRBV7-6; 9 bases are shared with TRBD1. V lost 5 bases, J lost 3 bases, and 5 bases stayed unmatched. The CDR3 extends over 15 amino acids. From germline, CDR1 is SGHVS and CDR2 FNYEAQ.